This note documents a single T cell receptor beta chain sequence. The CDR3 is 16 residues long. Per germline, CDR1 SGHRS and CDR2 YFSETQ. Trimming removed 4 bases from V and 0 bases from J, with 16 bases in between. The data stem from a study of blood T cell repertoires in COVID-19. Overall study context: Samples of COVID-19 (acute and convalescent) were obtained from the United States, Italy and Spain. From T cells, B-cell-depleted T cells, or PBMCs came the material, which was cDNA or gDNA.

Study processing details: Amplification of reference gene primers provided the estimated nucleated cell counts. Sequencing used immunoSEQ multiplex PCR; TCRdb keeps in-frame clones, though not all of them. V, J and clone size derive from that table, while D and trimming were established from the DNA sequence. The repertoire holds over 80,000 clones, with approximately 90% as singletons. The rearrangement links TRBV5-1 to TRBJ1-1; D is ambiguous. The sequenced sample was peripheral blood. The receptor comes from a man aged 55 to 70 with acute or convalescent COVID-19. The chain's CDR3 is CASSREGIVMNTEAFF. The CDR3 DNA reads as TGCGCCAGCAGCCGAGAGGGTATAGTTATGAACACTGAAGCTTTCTTT.